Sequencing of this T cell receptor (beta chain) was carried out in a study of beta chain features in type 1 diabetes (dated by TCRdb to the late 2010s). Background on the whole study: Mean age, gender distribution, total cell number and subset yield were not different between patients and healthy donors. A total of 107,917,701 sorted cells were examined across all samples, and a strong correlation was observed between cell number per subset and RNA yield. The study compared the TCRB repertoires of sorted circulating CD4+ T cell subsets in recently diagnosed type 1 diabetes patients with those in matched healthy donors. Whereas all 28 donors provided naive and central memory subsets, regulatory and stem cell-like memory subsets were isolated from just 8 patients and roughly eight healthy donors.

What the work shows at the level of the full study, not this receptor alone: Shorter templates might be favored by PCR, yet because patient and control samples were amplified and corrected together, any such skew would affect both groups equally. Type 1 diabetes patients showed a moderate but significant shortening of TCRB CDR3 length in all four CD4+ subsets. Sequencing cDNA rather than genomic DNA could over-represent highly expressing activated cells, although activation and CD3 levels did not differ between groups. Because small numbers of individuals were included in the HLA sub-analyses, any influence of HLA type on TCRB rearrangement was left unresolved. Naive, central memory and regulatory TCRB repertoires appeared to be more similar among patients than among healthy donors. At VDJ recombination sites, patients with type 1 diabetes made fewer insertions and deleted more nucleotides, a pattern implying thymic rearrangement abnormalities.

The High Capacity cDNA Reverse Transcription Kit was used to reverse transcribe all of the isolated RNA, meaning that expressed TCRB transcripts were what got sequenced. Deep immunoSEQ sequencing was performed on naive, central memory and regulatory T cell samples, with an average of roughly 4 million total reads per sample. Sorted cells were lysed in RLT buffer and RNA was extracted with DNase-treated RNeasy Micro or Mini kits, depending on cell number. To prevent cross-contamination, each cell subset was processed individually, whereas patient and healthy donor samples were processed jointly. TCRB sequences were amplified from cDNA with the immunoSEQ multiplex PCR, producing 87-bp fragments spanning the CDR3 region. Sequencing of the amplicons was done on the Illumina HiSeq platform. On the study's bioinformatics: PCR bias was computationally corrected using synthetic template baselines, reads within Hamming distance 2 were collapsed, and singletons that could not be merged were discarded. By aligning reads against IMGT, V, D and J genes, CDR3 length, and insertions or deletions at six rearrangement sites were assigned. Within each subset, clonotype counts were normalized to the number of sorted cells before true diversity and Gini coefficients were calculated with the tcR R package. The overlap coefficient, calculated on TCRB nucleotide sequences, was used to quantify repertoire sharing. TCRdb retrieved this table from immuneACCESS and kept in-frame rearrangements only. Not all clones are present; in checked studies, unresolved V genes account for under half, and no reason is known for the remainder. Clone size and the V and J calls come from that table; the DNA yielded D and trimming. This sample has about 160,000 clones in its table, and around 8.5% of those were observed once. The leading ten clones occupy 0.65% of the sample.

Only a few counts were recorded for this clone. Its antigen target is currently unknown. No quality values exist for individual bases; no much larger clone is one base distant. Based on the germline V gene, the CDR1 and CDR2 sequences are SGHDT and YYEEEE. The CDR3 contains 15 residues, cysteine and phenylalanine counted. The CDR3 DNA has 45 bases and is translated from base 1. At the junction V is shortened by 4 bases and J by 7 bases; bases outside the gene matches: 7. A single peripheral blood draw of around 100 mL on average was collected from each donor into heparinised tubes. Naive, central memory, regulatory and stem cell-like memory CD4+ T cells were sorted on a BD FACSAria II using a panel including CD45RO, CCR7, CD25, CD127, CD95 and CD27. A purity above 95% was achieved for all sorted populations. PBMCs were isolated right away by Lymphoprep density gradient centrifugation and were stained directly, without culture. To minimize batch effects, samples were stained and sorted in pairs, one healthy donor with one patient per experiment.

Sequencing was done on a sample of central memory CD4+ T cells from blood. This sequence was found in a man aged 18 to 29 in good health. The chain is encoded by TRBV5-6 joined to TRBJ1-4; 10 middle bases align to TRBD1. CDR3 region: CASSALRDRGEKLFF. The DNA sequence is TGTGCCAGCAGCGCACTCCGGGACAGGGGTGAAAAACTGTTTTTT.